This passage covers 10 T cell receptor beta chains from one sample sequenced in a study of T cells in Graves' hyperthyroidism and ophthalmopathy (dated by TCRdb to between 2018 and 2021). Library method: multiplex PCR. This sample was sequenced with an Illumina HiSeq 2000. Amplification of TCR beta CDR3 regions was carried out from RNA transcripts. A first-round RT-PCR of the TCR CDR3 used the HTBI primer set with the Qiagen OneStep RT-PCR kit. TCRdb reprocessing: public reads trimmed at Q25 with fastp, clones called with MiXCR, in-frame beta chains kept. CDR3 protein duplicates are merged, each entry listing the most common genes and DNA. Present in this sample are 540,000 or so distinct CDR3 sequences, around 42% of which were seen just once. The ten largest clones add up to around 19% of the sample. The sample taken for sequencing was peripheral blood or thyroid tissue (not recorded which). The receptors were sampled from an adult woman with Graves' disease, either hyperthyroidism or ophthalmopathy (not recorded which).

This sequence joins TRBV5-6 and TRBJ2-7, with 9 bases lining up with TRBD2. Germline CDR1 is SGHDT and CDR2 is YYEEEE. V shed 5 bases, J shed 2 bases, and the junction held 17 bases outside the gene matches. This CDR3 is built from 18 residues. CDR3 residues: CASSPRLAVPWRPYEQYF. CDR3 coding DNA: TGTGCCAGCAGTCCTCGACTAGCGGTACCCTGGAGACCCTACGAGCAGTACTTC.

The chain couples TRBV25-1 to TRBJ2-3; D perhaps matches TRBD1 (5 bases). Trimming shortened V by 1 base and J by 4 bases, and 15 bases separated the two germline ends. The CDR3 is made up of 16 amino acids. Germline values: CDR1 MGHDK, CDR2 SYGVNS. CDR3 sequence (DNA): TGTGCCAGCAGTGAATCGACAGAAGAGGCATCAGATACGCAGTATTTT. It is translated as CASSESTEEASDTQYF.

This clonotype was picked up a small number of times. V gene TRBV20-1 combines with J gene TRBJ2-7, with no clear D. V shed 3 bases and J shed 2 bases, with 5 bases lying between them. The CDR3 totals 11 residues. In germline, CDR1 is DFQATT, CDR2 SNEGSKA (reference sequence). CDR3 nucleotide sequence: TGCAGTGCTAGGCAAACCTACGAGCAGTACTTC. The encoded protein is CSARQTYEQYF.

The chain couples TRBV20-1 to TRBJ1-5; D is undetermined. Germline CDR1 and CDR2: DFQATT and SNEGSKA (reference sequence). Trimming left V 3 bases short and J 4 bases short, with 7 bases between. CDR3 length: 12 residues. The CDR3 DNA sequence: TGCAGTGCTAGCCGGAAGAATCAGCCCCAGCATTTT. It codes for CSASRKNQPQHF.

Note on this clonotype: A single base separates this from a much larger clone, so it may be a read error. This chain links TRBV7-3 with TRBJ2-7; perhaps TRBD1 as D (5 bases). Germline V gives CDR1 SGHTA, CDR2 FQGTGA. The CDR3 length is 19 residues. V was trimmed by 4 bases and J by 1 base, leaving 26 bases between them. The CDR3 DNA reads TGTGCCAGCAGCTCCGGGCCTATAGGCGCAGGGCACAATTCCTACGAGCAGTACTTC. Translated, it gives CASSSGPIGAGHNSYEQYF.

This clonotype was seen only once. The chain links TRBV20-1 to TRBJ2-3; D gene uncertain. Germline V gene lookup returns CDR1 DFQATT and CDR2 SNEGSKA (reference sequence). There are 13 residues in the CDR3. The germline V and J ends were trimmed by 6 bases and 0 bases, with 10 bases remaining between them. This chain's CDR3 is CSAPRASTDTQYF. In nucleotides, the CDR3 is TGCAGTGCCCCCCGGGCTAGCACAGATACGCAGTATTTT.

The CDR3 loop is CASSAEANVLTF. The CDR3 DNA follows: TGTGCCAGTAGCGCTGAGGCCAACGTCCTGACTTTC. The V and J genes are TRBV19 and TRBJ2-6; D remains unclear. The germline V and J ends were trimmed by 6 bases and 6 bases, with 6 bases remaining between them. The V gene's germline CDR1 is LNHDA and CDR2 SQIVND (reference sequence). CDR3 length: 12 residues.

The chain has TRBV7-6 and TRBJ2-7; TRBD1 matches 8 bases. The CDR3 length is 14 residues. J lost 6 bases, V lost 6 bases, and 10 bases had no gene match. CDR1 and CDR2 (germline): SGHVS, FNYEAQ. The CDR3 region has the DNA TGTGCCAGCAGTGGGACAGGTGAGGCCTCCGAGCAGTACTTC. Translation: CASSGTGEASEQYF.

V gene TRBV7-2 combines with J gene TRBJ2-5, with 10 bases identical to TRBD2. This CDR3 has 15 amino acids. Germline V lookup: CDR1 SGHTA, CDR2 FQGNSA. The junction had 5 bases not matched to a gene; V was cut back by 4 bases and J by 3 bases. The chain's CDR3 is CASSWASGSEETQYF. The CDR3 DNA follows: TGTGCCAGCAGCTGGGCTAGCGGGAGTGAAGAGACCCAGTACTTC.

The CDR3 nucleotides are TGTGCCACCTCGGTAGGGGACCACTCCTACGAGCAGTACTTC. Amino acids: CATSVGDHSYEQYF. This sequence joins TRBV19 and TRBJ2-7; either TRBD1 or TRBD2 may supply D (5 bases each). V dropped 10 bases and J dropped 0 bases, with 16 bases sitting between them. The CDR3 extends over 14 amino acids. CDR1 and CDR2 from the germline V gene are LNHDA and SQIVND (reference sequence).